Here is one T cell receptor beta chain with its context. Data came from immunoSEQ multiplex PCR; TCRdb stores just in-frame clones and leaves some out. The repertoire includes 240,000 or so clones, 86% of them detected once, and roughly 6.3% sits in the top ten. These data belong to a study of blood T cell repertoires in COVID-19. The sequence was collected from a man between 60 and 70 years old with acute or convalescent COVID-19. The material sequenced was peripheral blood.

The CDR3 protein is CASGTPGLNPEAFF. CDR3 DNA sequence: TGTGCCAGTGGAACACCGGGACTTAACCCTGAAGCTTTCTTT. The chain uses TRBV19 and TRBJ1-1; D possibly corresponds to TRBD1 (5 bases). The V end was cut by 8 bases, the J end by 6 bases, with 19 bases between. Germline values: CDR1 LNHDA, CDR2 SQIVND (reference sequence). The CDR3 has 14 residues. The whole variable domain, remainder taken from reference TRBV19 and TRBJ1-1, is DGGITQSPKYLFRKEGQNVTLSCEQNLNHDAMYWYRQDPGQGLRLIYYSQIVNDFQKGDIAEGYSVSREKKESFPLTVTSAQKNPTAFYLCASGTPGLNPEAFFGQGTRLTVV.